The 14 T cell receptor beta chains below were found in one sample sequenced in a study of glioma-infiltrating T cells. Using RNA template, CDR3s of TCR alpha and beta were amplified with iRepertoire arm-PCR. TCRdb fed the multiplex PCR reads into MiXCR, producing one record per CDR3 protein. The sample contains about 380,000 distinct CDR3 sequences, about 40% of which appear only once. Sequenced input: glioma tissue, nonneoplastic brain tissue, or PBMCs (not recorded which). The receptors here all came from a human donor with low-grade glioma or glioblastoma, undergoing nonglioma brain surgery, or in good health (not recorded which).

The chain couples TRBV7-9 to TRBJ1-1; D is perhaps TRBD1 (5 bases). Trimming took off 3 bases at V and 3 bases at J, with 8 bases between the two ends. This CDR3 is built from 13 residues. CDR1 is SEHNR, CDR2 FQNEAQ, per germline (reference sequence). CDR3 amino acids: CASSFVGDTEAFF. The CDR3 DNA follows: TGTGCCAGCAGCTTTGTGGGGGACACTGAAGCTTTCTTT. Together with reference TRBV7-9 and TRBJ1-1, the CDR3 gives the full variable domain: DTGVSQNPRHKITKRGQNVTFRCDPISEHNRLYWYRQTLGQGPEFLTYFQNEAQLEKSRLLSDRFSAERPKGSFSTLEIQRTEQGDSAMYLCASSFVGDTEAFFGQGTRLTVV.

This chain links TRBV19 with TRBJ2-7, with 8 bases identical to TRBD2. Germline loops: CDR1 LNHDA, CDR2 SQIVND (reference sequence). The length of the CDR3 is 15 residues. With V trimmed by 4 bases and J by 6 bases, 11 bases remained unmatched. The CDR3 reads CASSKGLAGPGEQYF. The CDR3 coding sequence is TGTGCCAGTAGTAAAGGACTAGCCGGGCCGGGCGAGCAGTACTTC. Drawing the rest from reference TRBV19 and TRBJ2-7, the complete variable domain is DGGITQSPKYLFRKEGQNVTLSCEQNLNHDAMYWYRQDPGQGLRLIYYSQIVNDFQKGDIAEGYSVSREKKESFPLTVTSAQKNPTAFYLCASSKGLAGPGEQYFGPGTRLTVT.

As regards this clonotype: Given a much more abundant clone one base away, this may be a read error. The V call is TRBV15, the J call TRBJ2-3, with D maybe TRBD1 (6 bases). The V gene's germline CDR1 is LNHNV and CDR2 YYDKDF (reference sequence). V gave up 7 bases and J gave up 4 bases, with 9 bases separating them. The CDR3 length is 12 residues. The CDR3 loop is CATKGEADTQYF. CDR3 sequence (DNA): TGTGCCACCAAGGGGGAAGCAGATACGCAGTATTTT.

As regards this clonotype: A much larger clone differs from this one at a single base, so this may be a read error. The gene calls are TRBV28 and TRBJ2-5; D gene unclear. The CDR3 loop spans 16 amino acids. With 5 bases removed from V and 7 bases from J, the gap between germline ends came to 23 bases. Germline V gene sequence: CDR1 MDHEN, CDR2 SYDVKM. CDR3 nucleotides: TGTGCCAGCAGTACGCTTGGACCGTCTGTGAAAGGGACCCAGTACTTC. Amino acids: CASSTLGPSVKGTQYF. Variable domain in full (rest from reference TRBV28 and TRBJ2-5): DVKVTQSSRYLVKRTGEKVFLECVQDMDHENMFWYRQDPGLGLRLIYFSYDVKMKEKGDIPEGYSVSREKKERFSLILESASTNQTSMYLCASSTLGPSVKGTQYFGPGTRLLVL.

The chain links TRBV5-4 to TRBJ2-1; no definite D call. V lost 4 bases and J lost 7, with 6 bases in between. The CDR3 has 11 residues. CDR1 and CDR2 (germline): SGHNT, YYREEE (reference sequence). The chain's CDR3 is CASSTRNEQFF. CDR3 bases: TGTGCCAGCAGCACCAGGAATGAGCAGTTCTTC.

As concerns this clonotype: Since a much larger clone is just one base distant, this may be a read error. V is TRBV20-1 and J is TRBJ1-1, with no clear D. The germline CDR1 and CDR2 sequences are DFQATT and SNEGSKA (reference sequence). This CDR3 has 16 amino acids. The V and J ends lost 0 bases and 3 bases respectively, with 17 bases between them. This CDR3 is CSARDGREGGYTEAFF. As DNA, the CDR3 is TGCAGTGCTAGAGATGGGAGAGAGGGAGGGTACACTGAAGCTTTCTTT.

The rearrangement joins TRBV12-3 or TRBV12-4 to TRBJ1-2; tentative D call: TRBD1 (5 bases). This CDR3 is 16 amino acids long. Trimming removed 0 bases from V and 6 bases from J, with 17 bases in between. The CDR3 is CASSLAHRIAFDGYTF. CDR3 nucleotides: TGTGCCAGCAGTTTAGCCCACAGGATAGCATTCGATGGCTACACCTTC.

The genes are TRBV7-2 and TRBJ2-7, with D hard to call. In germline, CDR1 is SGHTA, CDR2 FQGNSA. Trimming cost V 5 bases and J 4 bases, with 18 bases left between them. The CDR3 consists of 15 residues. The CDR3 sequence is CASSPALQRGYEQYF. Here the CDR3 DNA reads TGTGCCAGCAGCCCAGCTCTCCAGCGTGGGTACGAGCAGTACTTC. Complete variable domain (other parts from reference TRBV7-2 and TRBJ2-7): GAGVSQSPSNKVTEKGKDVELRCDPISGHTALYWYRQSLGQGLEFLIYFQGNSAPDKSGLPSDRFSAERTGGSVSTLTIQRTQQEDSAVYLCASSPALQRGYEQYFGPGTRLTVT.

This clonotype was counted many times. V usage is TRBV20-1 and J usage is TRBJ2-7; TRBD2 might be the D (5 bases). Trimming shortened V by 3 bases and J by 2 bases, and 14 bases separated the two germline ends. CDR1 and CDR2 (germline): DFQATT, SNEGSKA (reference sequence). The CDR3 is 14 residues long. CDR3 nucleotide sequence: TGCAGTGCTAGCCAAAACAGCGGTACCTACGAGCAGTACTTC. As protein: CSASQNSGTYEQYF.

The rearrangement uses TRBV14 and TRBJ2-3; D not resolved. The CDR3 contains 13 residues. Germline V gene lookup returns CDR1 SGHDN and CDR2 FVKESK. Trimming removed 2 bases from V and 5 bases from J, with 8 bases in between. The CDR3 here is CASSQIGGDTQYF. The CDR3 region has the DNA TGTGCCAGCAGCCAAATCGGTGGAGATACGCAGTATTTT.

In regard to this clonotype: A read error may account for a junction end that differs from germline. This rearrangement joins TRBV6-2 or TRBV6-3 to TRBJ2-7, with a possible D match to TRBD1 (5 bases). CDR3 length equals 15 residues. CDR1 is MNHEY and CDR2 is SVGEGT in the germline V gene. CDR3 DNA: TGTGCCAGCAGTTACTCAAGGGGAAGGCCCTACGAGCGGTACTTC. Translation: CASSYSRGRPYERYF.

Note on this clonotype: Its ends do not fully match the called genes, so a read error is possible. The rearrangement uses TRBV7-2 and TRBJ1-5, with D perhaps matching TRBD1 (6 bases). Germline V CDR1 and CDR2: SGHTA, FQGNSA. This CDR3 is built from 15 residues. The CDR3 DNA sequence: TGTGCCAGCAGCTTATGGGGGCCCAGCAATCAGCCCCGGCATTTT. Its translation: CASSLWGPSNQPRHF.

This chain uses TRBV15 with TRBJ2-7; TRBD2 aligns across 9 bases. J was trimmed by 3 bases and V by 0 bases; bases with no gene match: 6. The CDR3 extends over 16 amino acids. Germline lookup yields CDR1 LNHNV and CDR2 YYDKDF (reference sequence). The CDR3 DNA reads TGTGCCACCAGCAGAGAACAAGGTAGCGGGAGCTACGAGCAGTACTTC. This sequence encodes CATSREQGSGSYEQYF.

As to this clonotype: An end of the junction does not agree with germline; a read error may underlie this. CDR3 bases: TGTGCCAGCAGCTTCGGCGGATCCTACGAGCAGCACTTC. Its protein is CASSFGGSYEQHF. The V and J genes are TRBV7-9 and TRBJ2-7, with no clear D. Germline assignment: CDR1 SEHNR and CDR2 FQNEAQ (reference sequence). This CDR3 is 13 amino acids long.